The 16 T cell receptor beta chains below all came from one sample that was sequenced in a study of blood T cells in healthy people across ages. Alongside a J-beta primer mix, a sample-barcoded 5' primer served in a second PCR lasting about 7 to 11 cycles. Each CDR3 protein is one row after TCRdb ran MiXCR on the 5' RACE reads. Among about 400,000 distinct CDR3 sequences, roughly half were seen once, and the ten largest hold roughly 51%. The sequencing sample was made of blood. These receptors came from a man aged 55 to 70 in good health.

This clonotype was seen once. CDR3 in DNA: TGCGCCAGCAGCACCTACAGGGGGCTAAACGAGCAGTACTTC. Translating gives CASSTYRGLNEQYF. This chain links TRBV5-1 with TRBJ2-7, with TRBD1 matching 9 bases. The junction had 7 bases not matched to a gene; V was cut back by 4 bases and J by 5 bases. Germline V gene lookup returns CDR1 SGHRS and CDR2 YFSETQ. The CDR3 has 14 amino acids. Based on the CDR3 plus reference TRBV5-1 and TRBJ2-7, the full variable domain is KAGVTQTPRYLIKTRGQQVTLSCSPISGHRSVSWYQQTPGQGLQFLFEYFSETQRNKGNFPGRFSGRQFSNSRSEMNVSTLELGDSALYLCASSTYRGLNEQYFGPGTRLTVT.

Only a few counts were recorded for this clonotype. V usage is TRBV29-1 and J usage is TRBJ2-7; the match to TRBD2 covers 9 bases. The CDR3 is 14 residues long. V lost 7 bases and J lost 4; bases outside the gene matches: 11. Germline CDR1 SQVTM, CDR2 ANQGSEA. The CDR3 coding sequence is TGCAGCGCCAAAAAGGCTAGCGGGACGTACGAGCAGTACTTC. Its translation: CSAKKASGTYEQYF.

This rearrangement joins TRBV5-1 to TRBJ2-3, with a possible D match to TRBD1 (5 bases). CDR1 and CDR2 (germline): SGHRS, YFSETQ. This CDR3 region has 14 residues. Trimming left V 4 bases short and J 4 bases short, with 13 bases between. This CDR3 is CASSPPDSADTQYF. CDR3 nucleotides: TGCGCCAGCAGCCCACCAGACAGCGCAGATACGCAGTATTTT.

This clonotype was seen a handful of times. The CDR3 DNA follows: TGTGCCAGCAGCTTAGTAGCGACTAGCGGGACTAGCACAGATACGCAGTATTTT. Translation gives CASSLVATSGTSTDTQYF. J is TRBJ2-3 and V is TRBV7-2; TRBD2 aligns across 11 bases. Trimming cost V 1 base and J 0 bases; bases outside gene matches: 6. The CDR3 is made up of 18 amino acids. Per germline, CDR1 SGHTA and CDR2 FQGNSA.

This clonotype was seen a few times. This chain connects TRBV5-1 to TRBJ2-7, with D unresolved. The germline gives CDR1 SGHRS, CDR2 YFSETQ. CDR3 size: 14 residues. V was clipped by 0 bases and J by 3 bases, with 10 bases between them. For the CDR3, the DNA is TGCGCCAGCAGCTTGGGGGGTAAGATCTACGAGCAGTACTTC. It is translated as CASSLGGKIYEQYF.

The table lists this clonotype with a few counts. The chain combines TRBV2 with TRBJ1-2; tentatively, D is TRBD1 (5 bases). This CDR3 has 12 amino acids. The germline CDR1 and CDR2 sequences are SNHLY and FYNNEI. V was shortened by 9 bases and J by 2 bases, with 10 bases between the two germline ends. This chain's CDR3 is CASQTVNYGYTF. CDR3 nucleotides: TGTGCCAGTCAGACAGTCAACTATGGCTACACCTTC. The full variable domain, completed using reference TRBV2 and TRBJ1-2, is EPEVTQTPSHQVTQMGQEVILRCVPISNHLYFYWYRQILGQKVEFLVSFYNNEISEKSEIFDDQFSVERPDGSNFTLKIRSTKLEDSAMYFCASQTVNYGYTFGSGTRLTVV.

This clonotype was detected a few times. This chain links TRBV10-3 with TRBJ2-7, with 11 bases lining up with TRBD2. This CDR3 comprises 15 residues. The V gene end was trimmed by 10 bases and the J gene end by 1 base; junction bases not matched to a gene: 9. Germline CDR1 is ENHRY and CDR2 is SYGVKD. CDR3 in DNA: TGTGCCACCCAACTAACTAGCGGGGGTTCCTACGAGCAGTACTTC. As protein: CATQLTSGGSYEQYF.

The sample holds a few counts of this clonotype. The chain carries TRBV20-1 and TRBJ1-2, with a tentative D call TRBD1 (6 bases). CDR1 is DFQATT, CDR2 SNEGSKA, per germline (reference sequence). The CDR3 runs 12 residues. CDR3 in amino acids: CRGGGRSYGYTF. The DNA for the CDR3 is TGCCGGGGAGGGGGGCGTTCCTATGGCTACACCTTC.

V and J are TRBV7-2 and TRBJ1-2; 9 nucleotides line up with TRBD1. Germline CDR1 SGHTA, CDR2 FQGNSA. With 5 bases clipped from V and 3 bases from J, the junction kept 1 base outside the gene matches. CDR3 size: 13 residues. CDR3 nucleotide sequence: TGTGCCAGCAGCAGGGACAGGGACTATGGCTACACCTTC. It codes for CASSRDRDYGYTF.

The V call is TRBV7-6, the J call TRBJ2-5; maybe TRBD1 (6 bases). There are 14 residues in the CDR3. The V end lost 5 bases, the J end lost 11 bases, and 21 bases lay between the germline ends. CDR1 and CDR2 (germline): SGHVS, FNYEAQ. In nucleotides, the CDR3 is TGTGCCAGCAGCCCTAGGGGGTCCCACAATGAGCAGTACTTC. It codes for CASSPRGSHNEQYF. Complete variable domain (other parts from reference TRBV7-6 and TRBJ2-5): GAGVSQSPRYKVTKRGQDVALRCDPISGHVSLYWYRQALGQGPEFLTYFNYEAQQDKSGLPNDRFSAERPEGSISTLTIQRTEQRDSAMYRCASSPRGSHNEQYFGPGTRLLVL.

The rearrangement joins TRBV14 to TRBJ2-4; the match to TRBD2 covers 7 bases. TRBJ2-5 matches the DNA end more closely, so the J call is doubtful. CDR3 length equals 17 residues. The germline CDR1 and CDR2 sequences are SGHDN and FVKESK. The CDR3 sequence is CASSPVRAGTPVETQYF. The CDR3 DNA reads TGTGCCAGCAGCCCAGTCCGAGCGGGGACCCCGGTTGAGACCCAGTACTTC.

The CDR3, as DNA: TGTGCCAGCGAGGGAGGGCGGGGGTACGAGCAGTACTTC. It codes for CASEGGRGYEQYF. This sequence joins TRBV28 and TRBJ2-7, with 7 nucleotides matching TRBD2. The CDR3 has 13 amino acids. Germline-derived CDR1 and CDR2 are MDHEN and SYDVKM. With 8 bases clipped from V and 4 bases from J, the junction kept 8 bases outside the gene matches.

This clonotype was detected once. The rearrangement uses TRBV6-5 and TRBJ2-4; tentatively, D is TRBD2 (7 bases). The J call may not be correct, given that the DNA end is closer to TRBJ2-7. The CDR3 runs to 15 residues. Germline V gene sequence: CDR1 MNHEY, CDR2 SVGAGI. The CDR3 region has the DNA TGTGCCAGCAGTTACCTAAGGGGGGGACCCTACGAGCAGTACTTC. This codes for CASSYLRGGPYEQYF.

The rearrangement uses TRBV5-5 and TRBJ1-2; the match to TRBD1 covers 8 bases. Germline CDR1 and CDR2: SGHKS and YYEKEE (reference sequence). After removal of 5 bases from V and 0 bases from J, the junction contained 9 bases not matched to a gene. The CDR3 loop spans 16 amino acids. In DNA, the CDR3 is TGTGCCAGCAGGGACGACAGGGGCTCCGCTAACTATGGCTACACCTTC. Translated: CASRDDRGSANYGYTF.

The rearrangement uses TRBV29-1 and TRBJ2-5; 9 bases are a match to TRBD2. The DNA end is more similar to TRBJ2-7, so the J call may be wrong. Germline V gene data show CDR1 as SQVTM and CDR2 as ANQGSEA. The CDR3 has 13 amino acids. CDR3 amino acids: CSVGTSAWVEQYF. In nucleotides, the CDR3 is TGCAGCGTTGGGACTAGCGCTTGGGTCGAGCAGTACTTC.

This sequence joins TRBV4-1 and TRBJ2-7; possible D gene TRBD2, 6 bases. V was shortened by 2 bases and J by 1 base, with 18 bases between the two germline ends. Germline CDR1 and CDR2: MGHRA and YSYEKL. This CDR3 contains 17 residues. The CDR3: CASSQTLYGGGSYEQYF. CDR3 in DNA: TGCGCCAGCAGCCAAACCCTATACGGGGGTGGTTCCTACGAGCAGTACTTC.